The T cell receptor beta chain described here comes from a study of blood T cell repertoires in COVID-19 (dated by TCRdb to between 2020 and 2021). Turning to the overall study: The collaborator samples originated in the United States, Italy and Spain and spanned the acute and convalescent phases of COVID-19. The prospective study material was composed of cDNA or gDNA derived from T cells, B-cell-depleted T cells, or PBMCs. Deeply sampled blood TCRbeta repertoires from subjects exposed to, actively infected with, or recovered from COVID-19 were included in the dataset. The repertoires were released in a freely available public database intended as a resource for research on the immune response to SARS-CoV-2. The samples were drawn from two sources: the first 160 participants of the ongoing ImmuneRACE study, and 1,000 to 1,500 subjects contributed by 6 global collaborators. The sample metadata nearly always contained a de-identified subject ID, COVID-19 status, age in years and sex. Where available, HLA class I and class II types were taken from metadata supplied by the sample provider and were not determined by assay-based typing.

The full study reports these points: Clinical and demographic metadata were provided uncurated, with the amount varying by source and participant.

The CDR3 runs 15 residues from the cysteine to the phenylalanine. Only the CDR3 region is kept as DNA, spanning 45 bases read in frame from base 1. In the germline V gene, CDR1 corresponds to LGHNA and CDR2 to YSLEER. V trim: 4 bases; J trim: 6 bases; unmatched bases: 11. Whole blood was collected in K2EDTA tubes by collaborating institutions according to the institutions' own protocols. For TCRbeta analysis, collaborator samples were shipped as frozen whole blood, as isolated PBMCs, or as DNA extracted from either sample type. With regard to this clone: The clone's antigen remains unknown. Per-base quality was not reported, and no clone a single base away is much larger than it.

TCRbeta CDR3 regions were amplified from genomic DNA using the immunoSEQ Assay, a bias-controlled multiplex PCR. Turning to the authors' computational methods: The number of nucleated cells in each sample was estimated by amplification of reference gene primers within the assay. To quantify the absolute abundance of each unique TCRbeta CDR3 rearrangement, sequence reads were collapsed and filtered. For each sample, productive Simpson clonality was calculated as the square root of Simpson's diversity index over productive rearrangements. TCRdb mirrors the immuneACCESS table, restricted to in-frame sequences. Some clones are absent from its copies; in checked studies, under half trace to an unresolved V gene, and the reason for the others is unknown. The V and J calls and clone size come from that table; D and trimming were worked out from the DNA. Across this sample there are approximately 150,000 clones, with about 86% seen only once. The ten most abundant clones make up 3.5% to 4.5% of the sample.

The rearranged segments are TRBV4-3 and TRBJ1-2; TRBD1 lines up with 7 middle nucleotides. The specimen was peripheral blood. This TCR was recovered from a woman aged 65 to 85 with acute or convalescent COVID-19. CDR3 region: CASSRQIGQADGYTF. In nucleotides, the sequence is TGCGCCAGCAGCCGGCAAATCGGACAGGCAGATGGCTACACCTTC.